One and the same sample provided the 16 T cell receptor beta chains below, sequenced in a study of CD8 T cells in Susac syndrome. Random hexamers were used to reverse transcribe an amount of about 0.45 to 1 ug RNA. TCRdb called the immunoSEQ multiplex PCR reads again in MiXCR, with one record for every CDR3 protein. This table holds about 160,000 distinct CDR3 sequences, approximately 94% found once. The sample was CD4+ T cells from PBMCs. Receptor source: a human donor with Susac syndrome.

This sequence joins TRBV9 and TRBJ2-5; 7 positions agree with TRBD2. J gave up 1 base and V 3 bases, and 3 bases lay outside the gene matches. The CDR3 runs to 14 residues. Looked up from germline, CDR1 is SGDLS and CDR2 is YYNGEE. The CDR3 bases are TGTGCCAGCAGCGGGGGACTACTCCAAGAGACCCAGTACTTC. As protein: CASSGGLLQETQYF.

The chain combines TRBV30 with TRBJ2-3; no clear D gene. Between the trimmed V and J ends, which lost 4 bases and 2 bases, there was a span of 13 bases. This CDR3 contains 14 residues. Germline V lookup: CDR1 GTSNPN, CDR2 SVGIG (reference sequence). The DNA for the CDR3 is TGTGCCTGGAATATCGGCGCCTACACAGATACGCAGTATTTT. It is translated as CAWNIGAYTDTQYF.

The rearrangement links TRBV7-3 to TRBJ2-5; 7 bases align to TRBD2. J gave up 4 bases and V 9 bases, and 11 bases lay outside the gene matches. Germline CDR1 and CDR2: SGHTA and FQGTGA. The CDR3 covers 14 residues. The CDR3, as DNA: TGTGCCAGTGCTTGGCCTAGCGGATTAGAGACCCAGTACTTC. The encoded protein is CASAWPSGLETQYF.

The chain employs TRBV5-1 and TRBJ2-2, with TRBD2 matching 7 bases. Germline trimming cut 4 bases from V and 8 bases from J; bases unmatched to any gene: 11. Germline CDR1 is SGHRS and CDR2 is YFSETQ. CDR3 length: 15 amino acids. The CDR3 sequence: CASSRDYPEGGELFF. Written as DNA, the CDR3 is TGCGCCAGCAGCCGGGACTACCCCGAAGGTGGGGAGCTGTTTTTT. Looking up the rest from reference TRBV5-1 and TRBJ2-2 gives the full variable domain: KAGVTQTPRYLIKTRGQQVTLSCSPISGHRSVSWYQQTPGQGLQFLFEYFSETQRNKGNFPGRFSGRQFSNSRSEMNVSTLELGDSALYLCASSRDYPEGGELFFGEGSRLTVL.

The rearrangement uses TRBV7-9 and TRBJ2-2, with D possibly matching TRBD1 (5 bases). The CDR3 totals 14 residues. CDR1 and CDR2 from the germline V gene are SEHNR and FQNEAQ (reference sequence). Trimming removed 6 bases from V and 1 base from J, with 9 bases in between. CDR3 coding DNA: TGTGCCAGCAGACCAACAGGGAACACCGGGGAGCTGTTTTTT. Translation gives CASRPTGNTGELFF.

The chain is built from TRBV11-2 and TRBJ1-2; D remains unclear. In germline, CDR1 is SGHAT, CDR2 FQNNGV. The CDR3 runs 17 residues. V was pared by 5 bases and J by 0 bases, with 19 bases between. The CDR3: CASSPPIGHTANYGYTF. The CDR3 DNA reads as TGTGCCAGCAGCCCCCCAATAGGCCATACAGCTAACTATGGCTACACCTTC.

The chain employs TRBV9 and TRBJ2-5; TRBD1 is a possible D gene (7 bases). Germline loops: CDR1 SGDLS, CDR2 YYNGEE. Trimming left V 7 bases short and J 4 bases short, with 14 bases between. The CDR3 extends over 13 amino acids. CDR3 in DNA: TGTGCCAGCGCGGAGGGGGCCAGAGAGACCCAGTACTTC. It translates to CASAEGARETQYF.

This chain joins TRBV29-1 and TRBJ2-5; D not certain. This CDR3 is 13 amino acids long. Between the trimmed V and J ends, which lost 2 bases and 5 bases, there was a span of 12 bases. Germline V lookup: CDR1 SQVTM, CDR2 ANQGSEA. The CDR3 DNA follows: TGCAGCGTTGAACGGAATTCGGGTGAGACCCAGTACTTC. As protein: CSVERNSGETQYF.

This clonotype was seen a single time. The chain recombines TRBV7-9 with TRBJ1-6; D remains unclear. Trimming pared 4 bases from V and 9 bases from J, leaving 13 bases between. The germline V gene has CDR1 SEHNR and CDR2 FQNEAQ (reference sequence). The CDR3 runs 14 residues. Written as DNA, the CDR3 is TGTGCCAGCAGCTCGGGTCCTGGGCTTTCACCCCTCCACTTT. This gives the protein CASSSGPGLSPLHF.

This clonotype was picked up one time. This chain uses TRBV20-1 with TRBJ1-4, with D tentatively TRBD1 (6 bases). This CDR3 has 12 amino acids. Germline loops: CDR1 DFQATT, CDR2 SNEGSKA (reference sequence). Trimming took 5 bases from V and 8 from J, leaving 12 bases between them. The CDR3 sequence is CSAVVRGEKLFF. CDR3 DNA: TGCAGTGCTGTAGTTAGGGGGGAAAAACTGTTTTTT.

The genes are TRBV12-3 or TRBV12-4 and TRBJ2-1; 11 positions agree with TRBD2. This CDR3 contains 14 residues. V shed 4 bases and J 12 bases; nucleotides not matched to a gene: 8. The CDR3, as DNA: TGTGCCAGCAGTTGGTCTAGCGGGGGGCTGGGGCAGTTCTTC. It is translated as CASSWSSGGLGQFF.

The chain combines TRBV5-1 with TRBJ1-5; D may be TRBD1 (6 bases). The CDR3 is 16 amino acids. Germline V lookup: CDR1 SGHRS, CDR2 YFSETQ. V was trimmed by 4 bases and J by 1 base, leaving 15 bases between them. CDR3: CASSPGTLGSNQPQHF. The CDR3 nucleotides read TGCGCCAGCAGCCCGGGGACACTGGGGAGCAATCAGCCCCAGCATTTT.

This sequence joins TRBV7-2 and TRBJ1-4; D gene unclear. There are 16 residues in the CDR3. V lost 1 base and J lost 7, with 16 bases in between. The germline gives CDR1 SGHTA, CDR2 FQGNSA. The CDR3 DNA reads TGTGCCAGCAGCTTAGGCCCGGTGATGCCGGGTGAAAAACTGTTTTTT. Its protein is CASSLGPVMPGEKLFF.

The chain couples TRBV5-1 to TRBJ2-3; D might be TRBD2 (7 bases). Germline loops: CDR1 SGHRS, CDR2 YFSETQ. The CDR3 loop spans 15 amino acids. V dropped 4 bases and J dropped 0 bases, with 12 bases sitting between them. The DNA of the CDR3 is TGCGCCAGCAGCCCCGCGGGGGCTAGCACAGATACGCAGTATTTT. Translated, it gives CASSPAGASTDTQYF. Based on the CDR3 plus reference TRBV5-1 and TRBJ2-3, the full variable domain is KAGVTQTPRYLIKTRGQQVTLSCSPISGHRSVSWYQQTPGQGLQFLFEYFSETQRNKGNFPGRFSGRQFSNSRSEMNVSTLELGDSALYLCASSPAGASTDTQYFGPGTRLTVL.

As to this clonotype: Compared with germline, one end of the junction differs, possibly owing to a read error. This chain uses TRBV28 with TRBJ2-6; no definite D call. Germline V CDR1 and CDR2: MDHEN, SYDVKM. CDR3 size: 16 residues. The CDR3 bases are TGTGCCAGCAGTTTATGGCGTGGCCCCCGGGCCGACGTCCTGACTTTC. Residues: CASSLWRGPRADVLTF.

This clonotype was seen a handful of times. The chain links TRBV7-3 to TRBJ1-2; TRBD1 matches 8 bases. Per the germline V gene, CDR1 is SGHTA and CDR2 is FQGTGA. V lost 6 bases to trimming and J lost 7 bases; unmatched junction nucleotides: 10. The CDR3 totals 14 residues. CDR3 bases: TGTGCCAGCAGTCCGGGAACAGGGGGAGGTGGCTACACCTTC. This translates into CASSPGTGGGGYTF.